This TCR beta chain was recovered during a study of T cells after yellow fever vaccination. TCRdb recomputed calls from the 5' RACE reads with MiXCR, one row per CDR3 protein. Of a few hundred thousand distinct CDR3 sequences detected, under 3.5% appear once; the ten largest clones hold approximately 3%. The V and J ends lost 1 base and 4 bases, in that order; junction bases with no gene match: 6. Germline CDR1 SGHTA, CDR2 FQGNSA. There are 15 residues in the CDR3. General observations from the study: Detected again after the booster were most primary-vaccination clones, at roughly 95% CD4 and roughly 88% CD8.

Notes on this clonotype: Its matching antigen is unknown.

The J gene is TRBJ2-7, the V gene TRBV7-2; 8 positions match TRBD1. The clonotype comes from a man younger than 35 who received the YFV17D yellow fever vaccine. Specimen: CD4+ T cells sorted from PBMCs, collected 10 days after the yellow fever booster vaccination. CDR3 loop: CASSLGGQGLYEQYF. The CDR3 bases are TGTGCCAGCAGCTTAGGAGGACAGGGCCTTTACGAGCAGTACTTC.